The 15 T cell receptor beta chains listed next were all sequenced from one sample in a study of shared clonotypes between healthy human individuals. Sequenced by immunoSEQ multiplex PCR; TCRdb stores in-frame clones only, minus some. The data show 650,000 to 700,000 clones, about 92% seen once. Sequenced sample: memory CD8+ T cells from PBMCs. The subset is: CD45RO+ cells pooled with CCR7-negative TemRA cells. The receptors derive from a man in his late teens or twenties in good health. Some clones in this sample may be carry-over from other donors' samples.

The chain couples TRBV7-6 to TRBJ2-4; 13 bases fit TRBD2. Germline loops: CDR1 SGHVS, CDR2 FNYEAQ. Unmatched junction bases numbered 4, after V lost 4 bases and J lost 4 bases. The CDR3 has 16 residues. The CDR3 sequence: CASSSTSGRVKNIQYF. As DNA, the CDR3 is TGTGCCAGCAGCTCTACTAGCGGGAGGGTGAAAAACATTCAGTACTTC.

The chain has TRBV7-9 and TRBJ1-3; 11 positions match TRBD1. V trimming: 5 bases; J trimming: 0 bases; junction bases outside the gene matches: 6. This CDR3 spans 17 amino acids. CDR1 and CDR2 from the germline V gene are SEHNR and FQNEAQ (reference sequence). The CDR3 sequence is CASSAWGQGGSGNTIYF. CDR3 DNA: TGTGCCAGCAGCGCCTGGGGACAGGGGGGCTCTGGAAACACCATATATTTT.

The chain carries TRBV10-2 and TRBJ2-2, with no clear D. The CDR3 runs to 13 residues. CDR1 and CDR2 from the germline V gene are WSHSY and SAAADI. Trimming removed 5 bases from V and 4 bases from J, with 8 bases in between. The CDR3 bases are TGCGCCAGCAGTCGTTACCTCACCGGGGAGCTGTTTTTT. As protein: CASSRYLTGELFF.

CDR3 protein: CASSPELGTDTQYF. For the CDR3, the DNA is TGTGCCAGCAGCCCAGAACTTGGCACAGATACGCAGTATTTT. The rearrangement links TRBV11-2 to TRBJ2-3; D is unclear. Germline V gene data show CDR1 as SGHAT and CDR2 as FQNNGV. Trimming removed 5 bases at V and 1 base at J, with 10 bases between. The CDR3 contains 14 residues.

The chain couples TRBV4-3 to TRBJ2-1; weak D call: TRBD1 (6 bases). There are 17 residues in the CDR3. Germline assignment: CDR1 LGHNA and CDR2 YSLEER. Trimming took 0 bases from V and 1 from J, leaving 13 bases between them. The CDR3 loop is CASSQEDRRPSYNEQFF. In DNA, the CDR3 is TGCGCCAGCAGCCAAGAAGACAGGAGACCTTCCTACAATGAGCAGTTCTTC.

This sequence joins TRBV27 and TRBJ1-3; the D gene is possibly TRBD1 (5 bases). Germline V gene data show CDR1 as MNHEY and CDR2 as SMNVEV (reference sequence). The CDR3 loop spans 18 amino acids. Trimming pared 2 bases from V and 1 base from J, leaving 18 bases between. Here the CDR3 DNA reads TGTGCCAGCAGTTTAAGTTTCCCGGGGACCCTATCTGGAAACACCATATATTTT. The encoded protein is CASSLSFPGTLSGNTIYF.

The CDR3 region is CASSEGVANTEAFF. Here the CDR3 DNA reads TGTGCCAGCAGCGAAGGGGTCGCGAACACTGAAGCTTTCTTT. The chain has TRBV9 and TRBJ1-1; perhaps TRBD1 as D (5 bases). Trimming left V 3 bases short and J 1 base short, with 10 bases between. Germline CDR1 and CDR2: SGDLS and YYNGEE. This CDR3 is 14 amino acids long. Filled out from reference TRBV9 and TRBJ1-1, the complete variable domain reads DSGVTQTPKHLITATGQRVTLRCSPRSGDLSVYWYQQSLDQGLQFLIQYYNGEERAKGNILERFSAQQFPDLHSELNLSSLELGDSALYFCASSEGVANTEAFFGQGTRLTVV.

The genes are TRBV27 and TRBJ1-5, with a tentative D call TRBD1 (5 bases). Trimming shortened V by 3 bases and J by 5 bases, and 11 bases separated the two germline ends. The germline CDR1 and CDR2 sequences are MNHEY and SMNVEV (reference sequence). This CDR3 has 14 amino acids. The CDR3 here is CASSFTGGYQPQHF. The CDR3 DNA is TGTGCCAGCAGTTTTACGGGGGGTTATCAGCCCCAGCATTTT.

V gene TRBV4-1 combines with J gene TRBJ1-2; the D is unclear. With 2 bases removed from V and 4 bases from J, the gap between germline ends came to 14 bases. The CDR3 has 15 residues. Germline CDR1 MGHRA, CDR2 YSYEKL. This CDR3 reads CASSQTSGNLYGYTF. The DNA for the CDR3 is TGCGCCAGCAGCCAAACGTCCGGAAACCTCTATGGCTACACCTTC.

V is TRBV7-9 and J is TRBJ1-3; D is unresolved. CDR3 size: 14 residues. V lost 5 bases and J lost 0, with 8 bases in between. The germline gives CDR1 SEHNR, CDR2 FQNEAQ (reference sequence). Here the CDR3 reads CASSAKGSGNTIYF. CDR3 bases: TGTGCCAGCAGCGCCAAGGGCTCTGGAAACACCATATATTTT.

The rearrangement links TRBV25-1 to TRBJ2-1, with a possible D match to TRBD1 (5 bases). This CDR3 region has 11 residues. Between the trimmed V and J ends, which lost 3 bases and 15 bases, there was a span of 12 bases. The germline CDR1 and CDR2 sequences are MGHDK and SYGVNS. The CDR3 region is CASSDQGVPFF. Written as DNA, the CDR3 is TGTGCCAGCAGTGACCAGGGCGTCCCGTTCTTC.

Only a few counts were recorded for this clone. One base away lies a much larger clone, so this may be a sequencing read error. V is TRBV6-5 and J is TRBJ2-3, with TRBD2 matching 15 bases. CDR1 is MNHEY, CDR2 SVGAGI, per germline. V lost 5 bases to trimming and J lost 4 bases; unmatched junction nucleotides: 1. The CDR3 length is 15 residues. CDR3 amino acids: CASSGLAGGPDTQYF. The DNA of the CDR3 is TGTGCCAGCAGTGGACTAGCGGGAGGGCCAGATACGCAGTATTTT.

This sequence joins TRBV2 and TRBJ2-7, with 7 bases identical to TRBD1. From germline, CDR1 is SNHLY and CDR2 FYNNEI. V was clipped by 8 bases and J by 5 bases; unmatched bases: 9. CDR3 length equals 13 residues. The CDR3, as DNA: TGTGCCAGCGGCTCCCGGACAGGAGACGAGCAGTACTTC. Translation gives CASGSRTGDEQYF.

This clone was found a few times. The chain combines TRBV30 with TRBJ1-5; D uncertain. The CDR3 runs 14 residues. Germline-derived CDR1 and CDR2 are GTSNPN and SVGIG (reference sequence). Trimming shortened V by 2 bases and J by 0 bases, and 8 bases separated the two germline ends. CDR3 DNA sequence: TGTGCCTGGAGTTTGGAAGATAGCAATCAGCCCCAGCATTTT. Translation: CAWSLEDSNQPQHF.

The rearrangement uses TRBV19 and TRBJ1-2; 8 bases line up with TRBD1. The CDR3 spans 13 residues. Germline CDR1 LNHDA, CDR2 SQIVND (reference sequence). The V gene end was trimmed by 5 bases and the J gene end by 6 bases; junction bases not matched to a gene: 5. Here the CDR3 DNA reads TGTGCCAGTAGTTGGACAGGGAGGGATGGCTACACCTTC. Amino acids: CASSWTGRDGYTF.